Following are 27 T cell receptor beta chains from one sample sequenced in a study of T cell responses to AZD1222 COVID-19 vaccine. Some clones are missing from TCRdb's copy, which holds only in-frame ones; the method was immunoSEQ multiplex PCR. This repertoire shows fewer than 130,000 clones, around 94% found once; its top ten account for roughly 2.2%. The source material was peripheral blood, sampled on day 0 of AZD1222 vaccination. The receptors here all came from an adult in good health.

This chain links TRBV7-9 with TRBJ1-1; TRBD1 might be the D (5 bases). The CDR3 is made up of 14 amino acids. V was clipped by 5 bases and J by 7 bases, with 17 bases between them. The germline V gene has CDR1 SEHNR and CDR2 FQNEAQ (reference sequence). The CDR3 is CASSHKGRPREAFF. The CDR3 coding sequence is TGTGCCAGCAGCCATAAGGGACGTCCTCGTGAAGCTTTCTTT.

This chain links TRBV11-3 with TRBJ1-6, with TRBD1 as a possible D gene (5 bases). The CDR3 loop spans 15 amino acids. V was shortened by 0 bases and J by 9 bases, with 12 bases between the two germline ends. The germline V gene has CDR1 SGHNT and CDR2 YENEEA. CDR3 sequence reads: CASSLEADSASPLHF. As DNA, the CDR3 is TGTGCCAGCAGCTTAGAGGCAGACAGCGCTTCACCCCTCCACTTT.

This clone was counted only a few times. The rearrangement uses TRBV5-1 and TRBJ2-3; TRBD1 matches at 7 bases. CDR3 length: 15 residues. The V segment lost 4 bases and the J segment 4 bases; nucleotides outside the gene matches: 9. Per the germline V gene, CDR1 is SGHRS and CDR2 is YFSETQ. The CDR3 loop reads CASSVGQVEADTQYF. CDR3 DNA: TGCGCCAGCAGCGTAGGACAGGTTGAAGCAGATACGCAGTATTTT.

Concerning this clone: This same CDR3 is encoded by further DNA sequences in the sample. The genes are TRBV18 and TRBJ2-5; D gene uncertain. CDR1 and CDR2 from the germline V gene are KGHSH and LQKENI. Trimming cost V 3 bases and J 2 bases, with 7 bases left between them. This CDR3 is 13 amino acids long. The DNA of the CDR3 is TGTGCCAGCTCACCGGGCCTGCAAGAGACCCAGTACTTC. Encoded protein: CASSPGLQETQYF.

The chain is built from TRBV7-3 and TRBJ1-3; no firm D call. The CDR3 length is 14 residues. Germline loops: CDR1 SGHTA, CDR2 FQGTGA. Trimming removed 1 base at V and 5 bases at J, with 9 bases between. The chain's CDR3 is CASSLKQDRNTIYF. CDR3 in DNA: TGTGCCAGCAGCTTAAAGCAGGACCGAAACACCATATATTTT.

The genes are TRBV7-3 and TRBJ2-2; TRBD2 matches 13 bases. The CDR3 covers 19 residues. The germline CDR1 and CDR2 sequences are SGHTA and FQGTGA. V trimming: 5 bases; J trimming: 5 bases; junction bases outside the gene matches: 14. The CDR3 DNA sequence: TGTGCCAGCAGCCCGCAACGGACTAGCGGGGGAACCTATACCGGGGAGCTGTTTTTT. It yields the protein CASSPQRTSGGTYTGELFF.

The V call is TRBV7-9, the J call TRBJ2-7; D may be TRBD1 (6 bases). The CDR3 consists of 12 residues. The germline V gene encodes CDR1 SEHNR and CDR2 FQNEAQ (reference sequence). CDR3 in amino acids: CATGTSLDEQYF. For the CDR3, the DNA is TGTGCTACCGGGACAAGCTTAGACGAGCAGTACTTC. The full variable domain, completed using reference TRBV7-9 and TRBJ2-7, is DTGVSQNPRHKITKRGQNVTFRCDPISEHNRLYWYRQTLGQGPEFLTYFQNEAQLEKSRLLSDRFSAERPKGSFSTLEIQRTEQGDSAMYLCATGTSLDEQYFGPGTRLTVT.

The chain combines TRBV28 with TRBJ2-7; D is undetermined. CDR1 is MDHEN, CDR2 SYDVKM, per germline. The V and J ends lost 5 bases and 2 bases respectively, with 7 bases between them. The CDR3 is 12 residues long. The CDR3 here is CASSPDTYEQYF. The CDR3 nucleotides read TGTGCCAGCAGTCCAGACACCTACGAGCAGTACTTC.

The V gene is TRBV28, the J gene TRBJ1-2; D perhaps matches TRBD1 (6 bases). The ends were cut back, 7 bases at V and 11 bases at J, with 26 bases in the middle. Germline CDR1 reads MDHEN; CDR2 reads SYDVKM. The CDR3 covers 15 residues. DNA for the CDR3: TGTGCCAGCAAGGGAACAGGGCCACCTCCCGGGGGGTACACCTTC. Its translation is CASKGTGPPPGGYTF.

The chain links TRBV7-2 to TRBJ2-7, with 11 bases identical to TRBD2. Germline loops: CDR1 SGHTA, CDR2 FQGNSA. The V gene end was trimmed by 5 bases and the J gene end by 1 base; junction bases not matched to a gene: 10. CDR3 length: 17 amino acids. The CDR3 nucleotides read TGTGCCAGCAGCCGGGGCGGTAGCGGGGGGGCTTCCTACGAGCAGTACTTC. Translating gives CASSRGGSGGASYEQYF.

This clone has just one count. V and J are TRBV19 and TRBJ1-2, with 7 nucleotides matching TRBD1. Germline-derived CDR1 and CDR2 are LNHDA and SQIVND (reference sequence). The CDR3 extends over 14 amino acids. J was trimmed by 4 bases and V by 5 bases; bases with no gene match: 7. CDR3 DNA sequence: TGTGCCAGTAGTTCCAGGGGGTCTCCCTATGGCTACACCTTC. This sequence encodes CASSSRGSPYGYTF.

The chain uses TRBV27 and TRBJ1-2; D perhaps matches TRBD1 (6 bases). The CDR3 has 15 residues. Germline V gives CDR1 MNHEY, CDR2 SMNVEV (reference sequence). Trimming left V 7 bases short and J 0 bases short, with 15 bases between. The CDR3: CASTPGHQANYGYTF. The CDR3 coding sequence is TGTGCCAGCACCCCGGGACACCAAGCTAACTATGGCTACACCTTC.

V and J are TRBV19 and TRBJ2-7, with 7 bases lining up with TRBD2. CDR3 length equals 16 residues. Germline V gene lookup returns CDR1 LNHDA and CDR2 SQIVND (reference sequence). Trimming removed 6 bases from V and 5 bases from J; junction bases left unmatched: 16. The CDR3 is CASRPLAPPGTHEQYF. DNA for the CDR3: TGTGCCAGTAGGCCACTAGCGCCACCCGGCACCCACGAGCAGTACTTC. The full variable domain, completed using reference TRBV19 and TRBJ2-7, is DGGITQSPKYLFRKEGQNVTLSCEQNLNHDAMYWYRQDPGQGLRLIYYSQIVNDFQKGDIAEGYSVSREKKESFPLTVTSAQKNPTAFYLCASRPLAPPGTHEQYFGPGTRLTVT.

This clone is a singleton in its sample. V gene TRBV9 combines with J gene TRBJ1-3, with a possible D match to TRBD1 (5 bases). The germline V gene encodes CDR1 SGDLS and CDR2 YYNGEE. V gave up 1 base and J gave up 2 bases, with 7 bases separating them. This CDR3 has 14 residues. The CDR3 region has the DNA TGTGCCAGCAGCGTATCAGGGACTGGAAACACCATATATTTT. This sequence encodes CASSVSGTGNTIYF.

In its sample, this clone was seen a few times. The V and J genes are TRBV4-2 and TRBJ2-6; 8 positions agree with TRBD2. V lost 1 base and J lost 0; bases outside the gene matches: 2. This CDR3 comprises 17 residues. Germline-derived CDR1 and CDR2 are LGHNA and YNFKEQ. The CDR3, as DNA: TGTGCCAGCAGCCAAGGGACTAGCCCCTCTGGGGCCAACGTCCTGACTTTC. Translating gives CASSQGTSPSGANVLTF.

The V gene is TRBV6-5, the J gene TRBJ1-1; D is uncertain. Per germline, CDR1 MNHEY and CDR2 SVGAGI. This CDR3 region has 13 residues. Trimming removed 5 bases from V and 1 base from J, with 8 bases in between. CDR3 DNA: TGTGCCAGCAGTAATTACAGGAACACTGAAGCTTTCTTT. Residues: CASSNYRNTEAFF.

The J gene is TRBJ2-5, the V gene TRBV7-2; D possibly corresponds to TRBD1 (6 bases). The CDR3 has 11 amino acids. Between the trimmed V and J ends, which lost 4 bases and 11 bases, there was a span of 11 bases. Germline loops: CDR1 SGHTA, CDR2 FQGNSA. The CDR3 sequence: CASSSGQSQYF. In DNA, the CDR3 is TGTGCCAGCAGCTCCGGACAGAGTCAGTACTTC.

The V gene is TRBV3-1 (or the pseudogene TRBV3-2), the J gene TRBJ2-5; D possibly corresponds to TRBD1 (6 bases). Germline V gives CDR1 LGHDT, CDR2 YNNKEL (reference sequence). This CDR3 contains 14 residues. V was shortened by 1 base and J by 3 bases, with 9 bases between the two germline ends. CDR3 DNA sequence: TGTGCCAGCAGCCAAGGGACAGTGAAAGAGACCCAGTACTTC. Its protein product is CASSQGTVKETQYF.

This clone was detected only once. V usage is TRBV9 and J usage is TRBJ2-2; TRBD1 matches at 9 bases. The germline V gene encodes CDR1 SGDLS and CDR2 YYNGEE. The CDR3 has 15 amino acids. The V gene end was trimmed by 6 bases and the J gene end by 5 bases; junction bases not matched to a gene: 8. The CDR3 region is CASNPGQGRTGELFF. The CDR3 DNA is TGTGCCAGCAACCCGGGACAGGGCCGTACCGGGGAGCTGTTTTTT.

The chain employs TRBV19 and TRBJ1-1, with a weak D call TRBD1 (6 bases). From germline, CDR1 is LNHDA and CDR2 SQIVND (reference sequence). V was clipped by 9 bases and J by 3 bases, with 11 bases between them. The CDR3 is 12 amino acids. CDR3 residues: CASQQGDTEAFF. CDR3 nucleotide sequence: TGTGCCAGCCAACAGGGTGACACTGAAGCTTTCTTT. The full variable domain, in which reference TRBV19 and TRBJ1-1 provide the parts outside the CDR3, is DGGITQSPKYLFRKEGQNVTLSCEQNLNHDAMYWYRQDPGQGLRLIYYSQIVNDFQKGDIAEGYSVSREKKESFPLTVTSAQKNPTAFYLCASQQGDTEAFFGQGTRLTVV.

The J gene is TRBJ2-7, the V gene TRBV27; D assignment may be TRBD1 or TRBD2 (5 bases each). Germline V lookup: CDR1 MNHEY, CDR2 SMNVEV (reference sequence). This CDR3 comprises 14 residues. V was pared by 6 bases and J by 4 bases, with 16 bases between. CDR3 residues: CASRGGLGLYEQYF. The CDR3 nucleotides are TGTGCCAGCAGAGGAGGCCTGGGGCTATACGAGCAGTACTTC.

The chain recombines TRBV28 with TRBJ1-1, with 8 bases that match TRBD1. V shed 4 bases, J shed 1 base, and the junction held 5 bases outside the gene matches. The CDR3 covers 15 residues. Germline V gives CDR1 MDHEN, CDR2 SYDVKM. The CDR3 loop is CASSSGQGGNTEAFF. The CDR3 bases are TGTGCCAGCAGTTCAGGACAGGGAGGGAACACTGAAGCTTTCTTT.

This clone came up a few times. V gene TRBV11-2 combines with J gene TRBJ1-6; 7 bases are shared with TRBD1. The trim removed 2 bases at V and 8 bases at J, leaving 6 bases unmatched. The germline CDR1 and CDR2 sequences are SGHAT and FQNNGV. CDR3 size: 15 residues. The CDR3 protein is CASSLIGQGDSPLHF. The CDR3 coding sequence is TGTGCCAGCAGCTTAATAGGGCAGGGGGATTCACCCCTCCACTTT.

The V gene is TRBV5-1, the J gene TRBJ1-4; 7 positions match TRBD1. From germline, CDR1 is SGHRS and CDR2 YFSETQ. This CDR3 region has 16 residues. V lost 3 bases to trimming and J lost 3 bases; unmatched junction nucleotides: 8. CDR3 DNA: TGCGCCAGCAGCTCCAGGGACAGAGATTCTAATGAAAAACTGTTTTTT. This sequence encodes CASSSRDRDSNEKLFF. Full variable domain (outside the CDR3, taken from reference TRBV5-1 and TRBJ1-4): KAGVTQTPRYLIKTRGQQVTLSCSPISGHRSVSWYQQTPGQGLQFLFEYFSETQRNKGNFPGRFSGRQFSNSRSEMNVSTLELGDSALYLCASSSRDRDSNEKLFFGSGTQLSVL.

This chain joins TRBV19 and TRBJ1-5, with unresolved D. The CDR3 length is 14 residues. CDR1 and CDR2 from the germline V gene are LNHDA and SQIVND (reference sequence). Trimming shortened V by 1 base and J by 2 bases, and 6 bases separated the two germline ends. The CDR3 sequence: CASSIGQRNQPQHF. Written as DNA, the CDR3 is TGTGCCAGTAGTATAGGGCAGCGCAATCAGCCCCAGCATTTT.

The V call is TRBV7-2, the J call TRBJ1-3, with D unresolved. The V and J ends lost 5 bases and 0 bases respectively, with 11 bases between them. Looked up from germline, CDR1 is SGHTA and CDR2 is FQGNSA. There are 15 residues in the CDR3. This CDR3 reads CASSPGRFSGNTIYF. The DNA for the CDR3 is TGTGCCAGCAGCCCCGGACGTTTCTCTGGAAACACCATATATTTT.

The rearrangement uses TRBV15 and TRBJ1-5; D remains unclear. The CDR3 consists of 15 residues. Trimming cost V 0 bases and J 7 bases, with 13 bases left between them. Germline CDR1 is LNHNV and CDR2 is YYDKDF (reference sequence). The CDR3, as DNA: TGTGCCACCAGCAGAGATTCTTATTCTGGGCAGCCCCAGCATTTT. This encodes CATSRDSYSGQPQHF.